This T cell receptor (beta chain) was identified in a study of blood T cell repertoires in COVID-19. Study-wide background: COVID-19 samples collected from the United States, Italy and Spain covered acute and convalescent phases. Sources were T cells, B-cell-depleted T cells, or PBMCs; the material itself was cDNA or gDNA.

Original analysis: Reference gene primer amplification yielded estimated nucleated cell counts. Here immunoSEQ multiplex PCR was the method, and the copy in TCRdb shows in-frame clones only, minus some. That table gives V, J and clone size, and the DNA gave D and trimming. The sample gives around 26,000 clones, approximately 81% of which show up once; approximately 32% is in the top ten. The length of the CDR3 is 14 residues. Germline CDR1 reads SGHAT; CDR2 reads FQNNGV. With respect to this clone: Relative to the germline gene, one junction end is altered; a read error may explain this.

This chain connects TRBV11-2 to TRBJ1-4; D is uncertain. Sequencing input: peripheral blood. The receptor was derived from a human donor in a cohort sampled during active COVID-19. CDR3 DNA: TGTGCCAGCACCTTAGAGTACGAGAATGAAAAACTGTTTTTT. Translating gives CASTLEYENEKLFF.